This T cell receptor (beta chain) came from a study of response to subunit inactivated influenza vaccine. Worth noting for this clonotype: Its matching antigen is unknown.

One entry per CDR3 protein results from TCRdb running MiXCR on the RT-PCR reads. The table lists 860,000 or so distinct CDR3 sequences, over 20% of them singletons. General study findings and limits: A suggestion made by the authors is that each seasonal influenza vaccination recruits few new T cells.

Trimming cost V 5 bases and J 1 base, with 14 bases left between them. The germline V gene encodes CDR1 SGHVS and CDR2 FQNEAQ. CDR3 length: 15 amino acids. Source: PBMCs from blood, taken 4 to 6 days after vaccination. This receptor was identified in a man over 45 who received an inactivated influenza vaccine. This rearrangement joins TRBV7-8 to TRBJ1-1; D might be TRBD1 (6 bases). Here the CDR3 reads CASSARPGQNTEAFF. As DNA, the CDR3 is TGTGCCAGCAGCGCTAGGCCGGGACAGAACACTGAAGCTTTCTTT.